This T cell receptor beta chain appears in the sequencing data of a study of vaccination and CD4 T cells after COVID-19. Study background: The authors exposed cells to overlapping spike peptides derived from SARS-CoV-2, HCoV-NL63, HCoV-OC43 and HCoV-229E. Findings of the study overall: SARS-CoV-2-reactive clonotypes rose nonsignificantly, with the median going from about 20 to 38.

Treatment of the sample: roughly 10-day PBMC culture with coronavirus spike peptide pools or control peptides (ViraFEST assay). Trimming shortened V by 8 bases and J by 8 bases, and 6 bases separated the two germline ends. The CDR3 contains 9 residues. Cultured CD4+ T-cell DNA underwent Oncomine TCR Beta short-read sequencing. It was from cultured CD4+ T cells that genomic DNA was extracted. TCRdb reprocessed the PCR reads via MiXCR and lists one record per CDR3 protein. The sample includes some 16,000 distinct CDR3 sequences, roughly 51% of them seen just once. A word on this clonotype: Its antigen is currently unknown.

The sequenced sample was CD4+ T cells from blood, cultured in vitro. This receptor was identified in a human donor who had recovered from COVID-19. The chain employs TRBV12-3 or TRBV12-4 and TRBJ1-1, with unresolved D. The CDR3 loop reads CASGPEAFF. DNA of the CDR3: TGTGCCAGCGGACCCGAAGCTTTCTTT.